Shown below are 26 T cell receptor beta chains from a single sample sequenced in a study of blood T cell repertoires in COVID-19. Clones were sequenced by immunoSEQ multiplex PCR, and TCRdb holds only the in-frame ones, with some missing. This table holds 250,000 to 350,000 clones, roughly 89% found once. Input material: peripheral blood. The receptors originated from a young man with acute or convalescent COVID-19.

The chain uses TRBV18 and TRBJ1-5; 7 positions agree with TRBD1. Per germline, CDR1 KGHSH and CDR2 LQKENI. This CDR3 spans 15 amino acids. V shed 5 bases and J 4 bases; nucleotides not matched to a gene: 8. As DNA, the CDR3 is TGTGCCAGCTCATTTACGGGACAGAAGAATCAGCCCCAGCATTTT. Translating gives CASSFTGQKNQPQHF.

Note on this clone: This sample also contains other DNA sequences that code for the same CDR3. The gene calls are TRBV19 and TRBJ2-5, with D tentatively TRBD2 (5 bases). CDR1 and CDR2 (germline): LNHDA, SQIVND (reference sequence). Trimming took 0 bases from V and 5 from J, leaving 7 bases between them. The CDR3 length is 13 residues. In nucleotides, the CDR3 is TGTGCCAGTAGTATAGATAGAGGGGAGACCCAGTACTTC. It translates to CASSIDRGETQYF.

The gene calls are TRBV21-1 and TRBJ1-3; the table gives TRBD1 as D, unverified against the DNA. TRBV21-1 is flagged as a pseudogene. CDR3 size: 14 residues. CDR3 coding DNA: TGTGCCAGCAGCGTCCAGGGTGCCGGAAACACCATATATTTT. Translated, it gives CASSVQGAGNTIYF.

The chain combines TRBV21-1 with TRBJ2-5; TRBD2, the table's D call, lacks a check against the DNA. TRBV21-1 is a pseudogene segment. The CDR3 runs 16 residues. CDR3 in DNA: TGTGCCAGCCCGACTAGCGGGGGGTACTCGAGGGAGACCCAGTACTTC. As protein: CASPTSGGYSRETQYF.

This chain links TRBV28 with TRBJ1-6, with 10 positions matching TRBD1. The CDR3 is 15 residues long. The germline V gene has CDR1 MDHEN and CDR2 SYDVKM. Unmatched junction bases numbered 4, after V lost 2 bases and J lost 9 bases. The CDR3 is CASSLGTGAGSPLHF. CDR3 nucleotide sequence: TGTGCCAGCAGTTTAGGGACAGGGGCGGGTTCACCCCTCCACTTT.

The rearrangement joins TRBV9 to TRBJ1-1, with 8 nucleotides matching TRBD1. The V gene's germline CDR1 is SGDLS and CDR2 YYNGEE. This CDR3 has 13 amino acids. V shed 5 bases and J 8 bases; nucleotides not matched to a gene: 8. As DNA, the CDR3 is TGTGCCAGCAGTGTACAGGGGGGTAGGGAAGCTTTCTTT. Translating it yields CASSVQGGREAFF.

This rearrangement joins TRBV27 to TRBJ1-5, with TRBD1 matching over 9 bases. Germline CDR1 and CDR2: MNHEY and SMNVEV (reference sequence). The CDR3 consists of 15 residues. J was trimmed by 5 bases and V by 6 bases; bases with no gene match: 8. The CDR3 reads CASSLNRGQDQPQHF. In nucleotides, the CDR3 is TGTGCCAGCAGCCTTAACAGGGGGCAGGATCAGCCCCAGCATTTT.

The rearrangement uses TRBV6-5 and TRBJ2-2; TRBD1 might be the D (6 bases). From germline, CDR1 is MNHEY and CDR2 SVGAGI. V lost 2 bases and J 4 bases, leaving 11 bases between the germline ends. This CDR3 contains 15 residues. CDR3 bases: TGTGCCAGCAGTTACAACAGGGATAGCACCGGGGAGCTGTTTTTT. Amino acid sequence: CASSYNRDSTGELFF.

V gene TRBV11-2 combines with J gene TRBJ2-7; maybe TRBD2 (6 bases). From germline, CDR1 is SGHAT and CDR2 FQNNGV. V lost 4 bases to trimming and J lost 2 bases, with 12 bases between them. The length of the CDR3 is 14 residues. CDR3 coding DNA: TGTGCCAGCAGCTACAACAGGAGGGCCTACGAGCAGTACTTC. It codes for CASSYNRRAYEQYF. The variable domain in full, completed from reference TRBV11-2 and TRBJ2-7, reads EAGVAQSPRYKIIEKRQSVAFWCNPISGHATLYWYQQILGQGPKLLIQFQNNGVVDDSQLPKDRFSAERLKGVDSTLKIQPAKLEDSAVYLCASSYNRRAYEQYFGPGTRLTVT.

The chain uses TRBV5-8 and TRBJ1-1; D is possibly TRBD1 (5 bases). V dropped 4 bases and J dropped 2 bases, with 9 bases sitting between them. This CDR3 has 13 residues. Germline CDR1 is SGHTS and CDR2 is YDEGEE. CDR3 DNA: TGTGCCAGCAGCCGACAGATTAACACTGAAGCTTTCTTT. Amino acid sequence: CASSRQINTEAFF.

This rearrangement joins TRBV7-2 to TRBJ2-5; 7 bases are shared with TRBD1. J was trimmed by 5 bases and V by 5 bases; bases with no gene match: 11. This CDR3 is 15 amino acids long. Looked up from germline, CDR1 is SGHTA and CDR2 is FQGNSA. CDR3: CASSRYKQGSETQYF. The CDR3, as DNA: TGTGCCAGCAGCCGTTACAAACAGGGGTCGGAGACCCAGTACTTC.

This clone was seen once. The genes are TRBV27 and TRBJ1-2; D is possibly TRBD1 (5 bases). Trimming shortened V by 2 bases and J by 4 bases, and 23 bases separated the two germline ends. The CDR3 consists of 18 residues. The V gene's germline CDR1 is MNHEY and CDR2 SMNVEV (reference sequence). CDR3 loop: CASSLRPSPGGLVYGYTF. In DNA, the CDR3 is TGTGCCAGCAGTTTAAGGCCCTCCCCGGGGGGATTAGTCTATGGCTACACCTTC.

This chain links TRBV3-1 (or the pseudogene TRBV3-2) with TRBJ2-5; TRBD2 is a possible D gene (6 bases). The germline CDR1 and CDR2 sequences are LGHDT and YNNKEL (reference sequence). The CDR3 runs 13 residues. V lost 8 bases to trimming and J lost 4 bases, with 14 bases between them. The CDR3 spells CASAGLLPETQYF. CDR3 in DNA: TGTGCCAGCGCCGGACTACTCCCAGAGACCCAGTACTTC.

This clone came up a few times. The chain couples TRBV15 to TRBJ1-4, with 9 bases lining up with TRBD1. Germline assignment: CDR1 LNHNV and CDR2 YYDKDF (reference sequence). Losses at the gene ends were 9 bases for V and 8 bases for J; bases not matched to a gene: 4. The CDR3 totals 12 residues. CDR3 region: CATSDRGEKLFF. CDR3 DNA sequence: TGTGCCACGAGCGACAGGGGGGAAAAACTGTTTTTT.

The chain recombines TRBV7-8 with TRBJ2-3; D may be TRBD2 (6 bases). V lost 1 base and J lost 0, with 14 bases in between. Germline CDR1 reads SGHVS; CDR2 reads FQNEAQ. The CDR3 runs to 17 residues. Here the CDR3 DNA reads TGTGCCAGCAGCTTAGTGGCGTTTAGCGGAAGCACAGATACGCAGTATTTT. Translation: CASSLVAFSGSTDTQYF.

The J gene is TRBJ1-6, the V gene TRBV11-2; D not certain. Trimming removed 7 bases at V and 7 bases at J, with 14 bases between. Germline CDR1 is SGHAT and CDR2 is FQNNGV. This CDR3 spans 14 amino acids. CDR3 DNA: TGTGCCAGCAACCGAAGAGAGGCGAATTCACCCCTCCACTTT. Translating it yields CASNRREANSPLHF.

The genes are TRBV5-8 and TRBJ2-3, with TRBD2 matching over 10 bases. V shed 3 bases, J shed 1 base, and the junction held 2 bases outside the gene matches. CDR3 length equals 15 residues. Germline assignment: CDR1 SGHTS and CDR2 YDEGEE. Written as DNA, the CDR3 is TGTGCCAGCAGCTCCGGGACTAGCGGCACAGATACGCAGTATTTT. Its translation is CASSSGTSGTDTQYF.

This chain links TRBV6-1 with TRBJ1-1, with unresolved D. The CDR3 consists of 13 residues. Trimming cost V 1 base and J 7 bases, with 10 bases left between them. The germline CDR1 and CDR2 sequences are MNHNS and SASEGT. CDR3 sequence: CASSEGTRDEAFF. The CDR3 DNA sequence: TGTGCCAGCAGTGAAGGGACTAGGGATGAAGCTTTCTTT.

V usage is TRBV6-1 and J usage is TRBJ1-1; a weak D match, TRBD1 (5 bases). The CDR3 spans 15 residues. Germline CDR1 is MNHNS and CDR2 is SASEGT. The germline V and J ends were trimmed by 3 bases and 5 bases, with 16 bases remaining between them. The CDR3 spells CASSDRREGETEAFF. The CDR3 DNA reads TGTGCCAGCAGTGACCGCAGGGAAGGCGAAACTGAAGCTTTCTTT.

CDR3 sequence: CASSTPANYGYTF. CDR3 nucleotides: TGTGCCAGCAGTACACCAGCTAACTATGGCTACACCTTC. V and J are TRBV28 and TRBJ1-2, with D unresolved. V was pared by 5 bases and J by 0 bases, with 7 bases between. There are 13 residues in the CDR3. Germline values: CDR1 MDHEN, CDR2 SYDVKM.

This chain's CDR3 is CASSQEGVYGYTF. DNA for the CDR3: TGTGCCAGCAGCCAAGAAGGGGTCTATGGCTACACCTTC. The chain links TRBV14 to TRBJ1-2, with TRBD1 as a possible D gene (5 bases). The germline CDR1 and CDR2 sequences are SGHDN and FVKESK. V gave up 0 bases and J gave up 4 bases, with 6 bases separating them. There are 13 residues in the CDR3.

The chain links TRBV5-5 to TRBJ1-3; D is undetermined. Trimming cost V 4 bases and J 0 bases, with 11 bases left between them. This CDR3 has 15 amino acids. Per the germline V gene, CDR1 is SGHKS and CDR2 is YYEKEE (reference sequence). In DNA form, the CDR3 reads TGTGCCAGCAGCCTTCTTTCCAGCTCTGGAAACACCATATATTTT. This sequence encodes CASSLLSSSGNTIYF.

V is TRBV7-9 and J is TRBJ1-1; 8 bases agree with TRBD1. Per the germline V gene, CDR1 is SEHNR and CDR2 is FQNEAQ (reference sequence). The CDR3 runs to 16 residues. J lost 3 bases, V lost 4 bases, and 10 bases had no gene match. CDR3 in amino acids: CASSYPTGGGDTEAFF. The CDR3 nucleotides are TGTGCCAGCAGCTACCCTACAGGGGGAGGCGACACTGAAGCTTTCTTT. The full variable domain, its missing parts supplied by reference TRBV7-9 and TRBJ1-1, is DTGVSQNPRHKITKRGQNVTFRCDPISEHNRLYWYRQTLGQGPEFLTYFQNEAQLEKSRLLSDRFSAERPKGSFSTLEIQRTEQGDSAMYLCASSYPTGGGDTEAFFGQGTRLTVV.

This clone was picked up one time. The chain has TRBV4-1 and TRBJ1-2, with a tentative D call TRBD1 (5 bases). There are 14 residues in the CDR3. Germline V CDR1 and CDR2: MGHRA, YSYEKL. Trimming removed 1 base from V and 7 bases from J, with 13 bases in between. The CDR3 loop is CASSQVSGYGGYTF. The CDR3 DNA reads TGCGCCAGCAGCCAAGTCTCAGGGTATGGTGGCTACACCTTC.

The CDR3 reads CASSFWGGDGYTF. CDR3 nucleotides: TGTGCCAGCAGTTTCTGGGGAGGGGATGGCTACACCTTC. V usage is TRBV6-2 or TRBV6-3 and J usage is TRBJ1-2; TRBD1 is a possible D gene (5 bases). The CDR3 spans 13 residues. V gave up 4 bases and J gave up 6 bases, with 12 bases separating them. In germline, CDR1 is MNHEY, CDR2 SVGEGT.

This clone was observed once. J is TRBJ1-5 and V is TRBV28; D might be TRBD1 (5 bases). CDR3 length: 15 residues. The germline CDR1 and CDR2 sequences are MDHEN and SYDVKM. The V gene lost 0 bases and the J gene lost 14 bases, with 20 bases spanning the gap. The CDR3 protein is CASSLWEGEGQGKHF. CDR3 DNA sequence: TGTGCCAGCAGTTTATGGGAGGGAGAGGGGCAGGGAAAGCATTTT.